A selection of T cell receptor beta chains follows, all from one sample in a study of Graves' ophthalmopathy and Graves' hyperthyroidism. MiXCR, run by TCRdb on the multiplex PCR reads, gives a single entry per CDR3 protein. In the table there are about 550,000 distinct CDR3 sequences, about 40% of which are singletons. Sequences were obtained from peripheral blood or thyroid tissue (not recorded which). Every receptor here comes from an adult man with Graves' hyperthyroidism. Both conserved end residues are part of each CDR3. The D gene is left open where the match is weak. Only some rows state a clone size, as once, few, many or a class for expanded clones.

clone_size: few
d_call: TRBD1
j_call: TRBJ1-1
v_call: TRBV6-1
cdr3_nt: TGTGCCAGCAGTGTATCGGGACAGGGGCCTGAAGCTTTCTTT
cdr3_aa: CASSVSGQGPEAFF

clone_size: many
d_call: TRBD1
j_call: TRBJ1-6
v_call: TRBV29-1
cdr3_nt: TGCAGCGTTGAAGACCCAGGGGGTAGGAATTCACCCCTCCACTTT
cdr3_aa: CSVEDPGGRNSPLHF

clone_size: .
d_call: TRBD1
j_call: TRBJ2-3
v_call: TRBV5-1
cdr3_nt: TGCGCCAGCAGCTGGGGACAGGGAAGGACAGATACGCAGTATTTT
cdr3_aa: CASSWGQGRTDTQYF

clone_size: many
d_call: TRBD1
j_call: TRBJ1-5
v_call: TRBV2
cdr3_nt: TGTGCCAGCAGTGACCCGGGACAGGGGGCTAATCAGCCCCAGCATTTT
cdr3_aa: CASSDPGQGANQPQHF

clone_size: many
d_call: .
j_call: TRBJ1-2
v_call: TRBV12-3/TRBV12-4
cdr3_nt: TGTGCCAGCAGTTCATATGAGGATGGCTACACCTTC
cdr3_aa: CASSSYEDGYTF

clone_size: many
d_call: TRBD1
j_call: TRBJ2-5
v_call: TRBV10-3
cdr3_nt: TGTGCCATCCGACAGGGGACGCAGGATGAGACCCAGTACTTC
cdr3_aa: CAIRQGTQDETQYF

clone_size: many
d_call: .
j_call: TRBJ1-5
v_call: TRBV7-8
cdr3_nt: TGTGCCAGCAGCTTAGCATCAGTTCCACAGCCCCAGCATTTT
cdr3_aa: CASSLASVPQPQHF

clone_size: .
d_call: .
j_call: TRBJ1-2
v_call: TRBV29-1
cdr3_nt: .
cdr3_aa: CSVEDGPRGYEQYFGPRDGYTF

clone_size: .
d_call: TRBD1
j_call: TRBJ2-5
v_call: TRBV6-5
cdr3_nt: TGTGCCAGCAGCCAAGATTGGACAGGGGGTAGCAATCAGCCCCAGTACTTC
cdr3_aa: CASSQDWTGGSNQPQYF

clone_size: .
d_call: TRBD1
j_call: TRBJ1-2
v_call: TRBV12-3/TRBV12-4
cdr3_nt: TGTGCCAGCAGGGGGGGACAGCCTAACTATGGCTACACCTTC
cdr3_aa: CASRGGQPNYGYTF

clone_size: .
d_call: TRBD1
j_call: TRBJ2-6
v_call: TRBV29-1
cdr3_nt: TGTAGCGTTGACAGGGGCTCTGGGGCCAACGTCCCGACTTTC
cdr3_aa: CSVDRGSGANVPTF

clone_size: once
d_call: .
j_call: TRBJ1-5
v_call: TRBV7-2
cdr3_nt: TGTGCCAGCAGCCTTTCAGCGGGTGAAGAGACCCAGCATTTT
cdr3_aa: CASSLSAGEETQHF

clone_size: .
d_call: TRBD1
j_call: TRBJ1-4
v_call: TRBV29-1
cdr3_nt: TGCAGCGTCGCTACAGGGGGCGCGGTTGAAAAACTGTTTTTT
cdr3_aa: CSVATGGAVEKLFF

clone_size: many
d_call: TRBD1
j_call: TRBJ2-7
v_call: TRBV9
cdr3_nt: TGTGCCAGCAGCGAGACAGGGATCAACGAGCAGTACTTC
cdr3_aa: CASSETGINEQYF

clone_size: many
d_call: TRBD2
j_call: TRBJ2-5
v_call: TRBV7-9
cdr3_nt: TGTGCCAGCAGCTTAGCGCTTGCAGCGGGGGCCATAAATCTATACCAAGAGACCCAGTACTTC
cdr3_aa: CASSLALAAGAINLYQETQYF

clone_size: .
d_call: .
j_call: TRBJ1-5
v_call: TRBV19
cdr3_nt: TGTGCCAGCAGACAAAGGGATCAGCCCCAGCATTTT
cdr3_aa: CASRQRDQPQHF

clone_size: many
d_call: .
j_call: TRBJ1-2
v_call: TRBV4-2
cdr3_nt: TGTGCCAGCAGCCAAGATTTACAGAGCTATGGCTACACCTTC
cdr3_aa: CASSQDLQSYGYTF

clone_size: few
d_call: TRBD1
j_call: TRBJ2-7
v_call: TRBV15
cdr3_nt: TGTGCCACCAGCAGAGAAACTGGGACAGGTAACTACGAGCAGTACTTC
cdr3_aa: CATSRETGTGNYEQYF

clone_size: many
d_call: .
j_call: TRBJ1-1
v_call: TRBV7-2
cdr3_nt: TGTGCCAGCAGCCGGGGGGGGTATGAAGCTTTCTTT
cdr3_aa: CASSRGGYEAFF

clone_size: .
d_call: .
j_call: TRBJ2-2
v_call: TRBV6-6
cdr3_nt: TGTGCCAGCAGTTACTCAGGGCAAAGGGTTACCGGGGAGCTGTTTTTT
cdr3_aa: CASSYSGQRVTGELFF

clone_size: few
d_call: .
j_call: TRBJ2-1
v_call: TRBV7-2
cdr3_nt: TGTGCCAGCAGCTCCCGCCCCCCCTTGGCCAATGAGCAGTTCTTC
cdr3_aa: CASSSRPPLANEQFF

clone_size: many
d_call: .
j_call: TRBJ2-5
v_call: TRBV20-1
cdr3_nt: TGCAGTGGGGGAGTCAGGGAGACCCAGTACTTC
cdr3_aa: CSGGVRETQYF